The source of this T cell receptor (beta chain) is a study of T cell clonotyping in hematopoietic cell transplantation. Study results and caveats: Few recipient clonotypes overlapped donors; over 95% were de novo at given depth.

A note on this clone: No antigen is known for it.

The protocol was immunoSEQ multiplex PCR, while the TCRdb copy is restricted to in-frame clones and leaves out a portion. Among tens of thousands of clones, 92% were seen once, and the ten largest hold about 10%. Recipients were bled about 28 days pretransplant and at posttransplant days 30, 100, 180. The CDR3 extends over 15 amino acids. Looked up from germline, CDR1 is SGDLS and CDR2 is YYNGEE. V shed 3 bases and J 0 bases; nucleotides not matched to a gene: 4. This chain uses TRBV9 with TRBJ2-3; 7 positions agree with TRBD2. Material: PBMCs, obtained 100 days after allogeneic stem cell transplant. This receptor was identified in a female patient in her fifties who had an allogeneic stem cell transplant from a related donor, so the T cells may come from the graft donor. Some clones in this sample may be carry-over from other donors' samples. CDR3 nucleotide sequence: TGTGCCAGCAGCGCGGGCGGGGGAAGCACAGATACGCAGTATTTT. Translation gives CASSAGGGSTDTQYF.